This T cell receptor beta chain was sequenced in a study of OX40 agonist ivuxolimab in advanced cancers. As for the study more broadly: The costimulatory receptor OX40 (CD134) was targeted by ivuxolimab, a fully human IgG2 agonistic monoclonal antibody. Intravenous ivuxolimab was administered to patients every 2 weeks at six dose levels: 0.01, 0.1, 0.3, 1.5, 3 and 10 mg/kg. Among the 52 dose-escalation patients, approximately 20 had hepatocellular carcinoma, 15 melanoma, 9 renal cell carcinoma and 9 head and neck cancer. A male proportion of roughly 85% and a mean age of about 60 years, ranging from 23 to 79, were recorded for the dose-escalation cohort. Patients were allowed to have had prior anti-PD-1, anti-PD-L1 or anti-CTLA-4 therapy, and around 40% of the dose-escalation patients had previously received checkpoint inhibitors. Three dose-escalation patients achieved partial responses, one with hepatocellular carcinoma and two with cutaneous melanoma. Peripheral TCRbeta sequencing was intended to test whether TCR sequence diversity was altered and clonal T-cell expansion was caused by ivuxolimab. The paper covers the monotherapy dose-escalation part of the phase I ivuxolimab trial, which included N of about 50 patients. What the work shows at the level of the full study, not this receptor alone: Antigen specificity was not determined for the clonally expanded peripheral T cells. In the 0.1-3.0 mg/kg groups, partial responders had among the lowest normalized peripheral clonal expansion, particularly in CD8+ T cells. Low levels of normalized T-cell clonal expansion were also seen in some patients who did not respond. On average, CD8+ T cells showed more expanded clones than CD4+ T cells after ivuxolimab. Clonal expansion of both CD4+ and CD8+ blood T cells was observed from baseline to week 6 at doses 0.1 to 3.0 mg/kg.

As for this clone: No antigen is known for it. Base quality data are lacking; no much larger clone is found one base away.

The CDR3 covers 11 residues, taking in both the cysteine and the phenylalanine. Kept here is only the CDR3 DNA, which spans 33 bases and is read in frame from base 1. V and J are truncated by 1 base and 4 bases respectively, leaving an intervening sequence of 5 bases. CDR1 DFQATT and CDR2 SNEGSKA were looked up in the germline V gene (reference sequence). For sequencing of the TCRbeta CDR3 region, genomic DNA was extracted from the sorted cells. The immunoSEQ Assay was used for sequencing of TCRbeta CDR3 regions. TCRdb mirrors the immuneACCESS table, restricted to in-frame sequences. Some clones are absent from its copies; in checked studies, under half trace to an unresolved V gene, and the reason for the others is unknown. The sample table records about 32,000 clones; 87% of these occur just once. About 32% of the sample is in the top ten clones. The trial excluded patients who had a history of autoimmune disease or who were on systemic immunosuppression. Peripheral blood for TCR sequencing was drawn from every dose cohort at baseline, at cycle 4 day 1 and at cycle 7 day 1. Samples came from an open-label, multicenter, first-in-human phase I dose-escalation trial of ivuxolimab. Adults with locally advanced or metastatic head and neck squamous cell, hepatocellular, melanoma or renal cell carcinoma were enrolled in the trial. CD4+ and CD8+ T cells were sorted separately from peripheral blood before TCR sequencing.

This receptor was taken from an adult with an advanced solid tumor such as melanoma, head and neck, liver or kidney cancer. This sequence uses TRBV20-1 and TRBJ2-7; a confident D gene designation cannot be given. Source: CD4+ or CD8+ T cells sorted from blood, taken in a trial of the OX40 agonist ivuxolimab. The CDR3: CSARVGYEQYF. The base sequence is TGCAGTGCTAGAGTGGGGTACGAGCAGTACTTC.